Below, one TCR beta chain is given with its context. Its target is unknown. The sample belongs to a study of regulatory T cells in long-lasting Graves disease. Study information: Persistence in Graves' disease required over 5 years of antithyroid drugs plus positive TSH receptor antibodies.

Combining iRepertoire HTBI primers with Arm-PCR of CDR3 regions, the authors built TCR beta libraries. Per the original data handling: Analysis of the samples identified approximately 63 TRBV and 13 to 15 TRBJ segments. TCRdb ran MiXCR on the multiplex PCR reads and lists one entry per CDR3 protein. The V and J calls here are based on TCRdb, not the publication. This sample has about 470,000 distinct CDR3 sequences, with 20% to 25% found just once. Study-wide findings and caveats: Among samples with persistent disease, TRBV28, TRBJ1-2 and TRBJ2-5 were favored. New patients shared around 1,000 public clonotypes, and persistent patients shared more, with around 2,600.

The V and J ends lost 9 bases and 1 base respectively, with 20 bases between them. Germline loops: CDR1 MDHEN, CDR2 SYDVKM. This CDR3 region has 16 residues. Specified time point: persistent/refractory GD, antithyroid drugs over 5 years with positive TRAb. Scientists built the TCR library using RNA that was extracted from PBMCs. The TCR originated in a female donor with Graves disease. Here the sequenced sample was peripheral blood mononuclear cells (PBMCs), taken when the disease was refractory, from a patient treated with antithyroid drugs. The J gene is TRBJ2-3, the V gene TRBV28; D unresolved. CDR3 residues: CASNTAPGRRTDTQYF. The CDR3 nucleotides are TGTGCCAGTAACACCGCCCCGGGCAGGCGCACAGATACGCAGTATTTT.